The 10 T cell receptor beta chains presented below share a single source sample, sequenced in a study of cytomegalovirus exposure and HLA in healthy donors. A multiplex PCR was run with 60 Vbeta primers and 13 Jbeta primers. Profiled with immunoSEQ multiplex PCR; TCRdb holds only in-frame clones, not every one. The data hold 150,000 to 200,000 clones, with over 70% observed a single time. Material for sequencing was PBMCs. The receptors shown here come from a man aged 50 or older in good health and CMV-seropositive.

The V call is TRBV2, the J call TRBJ2-3; possibly TRBD2 for D (6 bases). CDR3 size: 13 residues. V dropped 6 bases and J dropped 4 bases, with 11 bases sitting between them. Germline assignment: CDR1 SNHLY and CDR2 FYNNEI. The CDR3 loop reads CASRRDESDTQYF. The CDR3 bases are TGTGCCAGCAGGCGGGACGAATCAGATACGCAGTATTTT.

CDR3 amino acids: CASSYLAGWETQYF. The CDR3, as DNA: TGTGCCAGCAGTTACTTGGCGGGGTGGGAGACCCAGTACTTC. The chain combines TRBV6-5 with TRBJ2-5; D perhaps matches TRBD2 (6 bases). The germline gives CDR1 MNHEY, CDR2 SVGAGI. Trimming took off 1 base at V and 5 bases at J, with 11 bases between the two ends. This CDR3 contains 14 residues.

This chain connects TRBV9 to TRBJ2-5; maybe TRBD2 (5 bases). V was pared by 3 bases and J by 2 bases, with 11 bases between. The CDR3 length is 14 residues. Germline V CDR1 and CDR2: SGDLS, YYNGEE. The CDR3 DNA sequence: TGTGCCAGCAGCGGGTTCGGGGAACAAGAGACCCAGTACTTC. It yields the protein CASSGFGEQETQYF.

The CDR3 sequence: CASSPIGLAGGRRGTDTQYF. CDR3 coding DNA: TGTGCCAGCTCACCTATCGGACTAGCGGGGGGCCGAAGGGGCACAGATACGCAGTATTTT. This chain connects TRBV18 to TRBJ2-3, with TRBD2 identical over 14 bases. Germline CDR1 reads KGHSH; CDR2 reads LQKENI. V gave up 3 bases and J gave up 1 base; unmatched junction bases: 12. The CDR3 extends over 20 amino acids.

The chain uses TRBV10-3 and TRBJ2-1, with a possible D match to TRBD2 (6 bases). In germline, CDR1 is ENHRY, CDR2 SYGVKD. The CDR3 sequence is 13 residues long. V was trimmed by 0 bases and J by 6 bases, leaving 6 bases between them. CDR3 in amino acids: CAISESGGNEQFF. DNA for the CDR3: TGTGCCATCAGTGAGTCCGGGGGCAATGAGCAGTTCTTC.

The chain recombines TRBV7-9 with TRBJ2-7; 7 bases line up with TRBD2. The CDR3 spans 16 residues. Germline trimming cut 0 bases from V and 3 bases from J; bases unmatched to any gene: 8. CDR1 and CDR2 from the germline V gene are SEHNR and FQNEAQ (reference sequence). The CDR3 nucleotides read TGTGCCAGCAGCTTAGCGCTGGGGGAGGGAGACTACGAGCAGTACTTC. Translated: CASSLALGEGDYEQYF.

This rearrangement joins TRBV18 to TRBJ1-4, with 7 bases matching TRBD1. The CDR3 totals 14 residues. Per the germline V gene, CDR1 is KGHSH and CDR2 is LQKENI. With V trimmed by 3 bases and J by 5 bases, 3 bases remained unmatched. The CDR3: CASSPTGMNEKLFF. In nucleotides, the CDR3 is TGTGCCAGCTCACCGACAGGGATGAATGAAAAACTGTTTTTT.

The CDR3 reads CASRTDNSNQPQHF. The DNA for the CDR3 is TGTGCCAGCAGGACAGATAATAGCAATCAGCCCCAGCATTTT. This chain links TRBV6-5 with TRBJ1-5; the D gene is possibly TRBD1 (5 bases). This CDR3 region has 14 residues. V lost 6 bases, J lost 0 bases, and 9 bases lay in between. From germline, CDR1 is MNHEY and CDR2 SVGAGI.

The gene calls are TRBV4-1 and TRBJ2-7; no reliable D call. This CDR3 has 13 residues. The germline V and J ends were trimmed by 3 bases and 2 bases, with 8 bases remaining between them. Germline CDR1 MGHRA, CDR2 YSYEKL. Written as DNA, the CDR3 is TGCGCCAGCAGCCACCTCGGAGCCTACGAGCAGTACTTC. Encoded protein: CASSHLGAYEQYF.

V is TRBV29-1 and J is TRBJ2-3; weak D call: TRBD2 (5 bases). V dropped 2 bases and J dropped 4 bases, with 10 bases sitting between them. Per germline, CDR1 SQVTM and CDR2 ANQGSEA. CDR3 length: 13 amino acids. CDR3 amino acids: CSVERGPADTQYF. The CDR3 nucleotides read TGCAGCGTTGAACGAGGGCCCGCAGATACGCAGTATTTT.